The clone carrying this T cell receptor (beta chain) has only a few counts. As originally analysed: Estimates of nucleated cell counts were drawn from the amplification of reference gene primers. The method was immunoSEQ multiplex PCR; TCRdb's version includes in-frame clones alone and lacks a portion of them. V and J calls and clone size are given by that table; D and trimming were obtained from the DNA. Among some 200,000 clones listed, less than 90% were seen once. V lost 6 bases and J lost 7; bases outside the gene matches: 6. This CDR3 spans 15 amino acids. Germline V CDR1 and CDR2: MNHEY, SVGAGI. Seattle cases were enrolled at active infection and followed longitudinally. The sample comes from a study of blood T cell repertoires in COVID-19. Study summary: COVID-19 samples, acute and convalescent, were from the United States, Italy and Spain. PBMCs, B-cell-depleted T cells, or T cells were the source of the cDNA or gDNA that made up the material.

Input material: peripheral blood. The clonotype comes from a woman of 80 years or more with COVID-19, enrolled during active disease. The chain is built from TRBV6-5 and TRBJ1-4; 12 nucleotides line up with TRBD1. CDR3 coding DNA: TGTGCCAGCAGGGGACAGGGGGCAACAGGTGAAAAACTGTTTTTT. Residues: CASRGQGATGEKLFF.